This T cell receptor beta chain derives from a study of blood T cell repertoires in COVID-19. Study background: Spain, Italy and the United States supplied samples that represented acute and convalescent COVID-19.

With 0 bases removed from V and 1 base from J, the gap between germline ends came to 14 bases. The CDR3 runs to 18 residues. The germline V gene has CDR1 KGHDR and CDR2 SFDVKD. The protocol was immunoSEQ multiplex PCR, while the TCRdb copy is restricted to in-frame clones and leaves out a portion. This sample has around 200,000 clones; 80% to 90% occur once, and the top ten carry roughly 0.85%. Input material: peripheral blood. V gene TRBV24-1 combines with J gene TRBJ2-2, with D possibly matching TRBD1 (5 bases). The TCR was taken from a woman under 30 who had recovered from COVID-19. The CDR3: CATSDLGPSGKNTGELFF. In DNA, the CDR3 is TGTGCCACCAGTGATTTGGGTCCGTCAGGGAAGAACACCGGGGAGCTGTTTTTT.